A single sample gave rise to the 8 T cell receptor beta chains below, sequenced in a study of T cells in tuberculosis. The table came from immunoSEQ multiplex PCR; TCRdb's copy has only in-frame clones and leaves some out. The data hold tens of thousands of clones, with about 95% observed a single time. Sequencing used PBMCs. The receptors originated from a donor between 10 and 35 years old with latent tuberculosis or without tuberculosis infection.

The V and J genes are TRBV5-4 and TRBJ1-1, with no clear D. The CDR3 sequence is 16 residues long. Germline V gene data show CDR1 as SGHNT and CDR2 as YYREEE (reference sequence). Trimming took 3 bases from V and 6 from J, leaving 21 bases between them. The CDR3 sequence: CASSSATRVEFAEAFF. For the CDR3, the DNA is TGTGCCAGCAGCTCGGCCACGAGGGTAGAATTCGCTGAAGCTTTCTTT.

The chain is built from TRBV2 and TRBJ2-7; D possibly corresponds to TRBD1 (6 bases). The CDR3 is 13 amino acids. Germline V gives CDR1 SNHLY, CDR2 FYNNEI. V dropped 6 bases and J dropped 3 bases, with 12 bases sitting between them. CDR3 amino acids: CASRIQGGYEQYF. DNA of the CDR3: TGTGCCAGCAGAATCCAAGGGGGCTACGAGCAGTACTTC.

The rearrangement joins TRBV2 to TRBJ1-1; perhaps TRBD1 as D (6 bases). V was pared by 7 bases and J by 3 bases, with 12 bases between. Germline V lookup: CDR1 SNHLY, CDR2 FYNNEI. This CDR3 comprises 13 residues. The CDR3 DNA follows: TGTGCCAGCACCCAGGGGTGGGACACTGAAGCTTTCTTT. This encodes CASTQGWDTEAFF.

In its sample, this clone was seen once. V gene TRBV6-1 combines with J gene TRBJ1-5, with D perhaps matching TRBD1 (6 bases). From germline, CDR1 is MNHNS and CDR2 SASEGT. Trimming removed 3 bases from V and 0 bases from J, with 12 bases in between. The CDR3 is made up of 16 amino acids. CDR3 residues: CASSDRTAYSNQPQHF. In DNA form, the CDR3 reads TGTGCCAGCAGTGATCGGACAGCATATAGCAATCAGCCCCAGCATTTT.

This clone was recorded once. This CDR3 is CATSLRTGGSYEQYF. DNA of the CDR3: TGTGCCACCAGCCTCAGGACAGGGGGTTCCTACGAGCAGTACTTC. This sequence joins TRBV15 and TRBJ2-7, with TRBD1 identical over 10 bases. The CDR3 totals 15 residues. V lost 5 bases, J lost 1 base, and 5 bases stayed unmatched. Germline CDR1 LNHNV, CDR2 YYDKDF (reference sequence).

The chain couples TRBV29-1 to TRBJ2-3; 10 bases fit TRBD1. J lost 4 bases, V lost 3 bases, and 13 bases had no gene match. The CDR3 length is 17 residues. Germline V gene data show CDR1 as SQVTM and CDR2 as ANQGSEA. Here the CDR3 reads CSVDNVVGTGVSDTQYF. DNA for the CDR3: TGCAGCGTTGATAATGTAGTAGGGACAGGGGTATCAGATACGCAGTATTTT.

The rearrangement joins TRBV30 to TRBJ2-3, with 13 positions matching TRBD2. The ends lost 0 bases at V and 0 bases at J; junction bases unmatched: 0. The CDR3 is made up of 16 amino acids. Germline CDR1 and CDR2: GTSNPN and SVGIG (reference sequence). CDR3 sequence: CAWSVGLAGSTDTQYF. For the CDR3, the DNA is TGTGCCTGGAGTGTGGGACTAGCGGGGAGCACAGATACGCAGTATTTT.

The CDR3 DNA is TGTGCCAGCAGCCTACAAAAACTCGGGGGGGGAGATACGCAGTATTTT. This encodes CASSLQKLGGGDTQYF. The V call is TRBV27, the J call TRBJ2-3, with 8 bases lining up with TRBD2. The CDR3 covers 16 residues. Germline V CDR1 and CDR2: MNHEY, SMNVEV (reference sequence). V trimming: 6 bases; J trimming: 5 bases; junction bases outside the gene matches: 13.